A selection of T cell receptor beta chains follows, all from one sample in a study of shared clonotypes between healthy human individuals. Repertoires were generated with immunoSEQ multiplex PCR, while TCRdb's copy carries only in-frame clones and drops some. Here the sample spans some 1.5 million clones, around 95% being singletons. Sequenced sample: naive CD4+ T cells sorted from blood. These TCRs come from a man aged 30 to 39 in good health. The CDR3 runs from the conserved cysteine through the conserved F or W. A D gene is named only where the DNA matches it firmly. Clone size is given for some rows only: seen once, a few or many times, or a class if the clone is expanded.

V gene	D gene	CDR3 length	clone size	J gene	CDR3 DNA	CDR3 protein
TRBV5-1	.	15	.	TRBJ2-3	TGCGCCAGCAGCGTATCCGGGACGAGAGGAGATACGCAGTATTTT	CASSVSGTRGDTQYF
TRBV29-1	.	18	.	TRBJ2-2	TGCAGCGTTGAAGATCGGGGCGGCGCGGGACTGAACACCGGGGAGCTGTTTTTT	CSVEDRGGAGLNTGELFF
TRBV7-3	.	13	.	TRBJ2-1	TGTGCCAGCAGCTTAGACCACTACAATGAGCAGTTCTTC	CASSLDHYNEQFF
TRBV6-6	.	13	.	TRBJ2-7	TGTGCCAGCAGAGAATCAGGGCTATACGAGCAGTACTTC	CASRESGLYEQYF
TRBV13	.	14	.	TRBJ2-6	TGTGCCTCCAAAGAGACTTCTGGGGCCAACGTCCTGACTTTC	CASKETSGANVLTF
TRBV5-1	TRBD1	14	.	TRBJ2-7	TGCGCCAGCAGCTCCGGGACAGGGTCTCGCGAGCAGTACTTC	CASSSGTGSREQYF
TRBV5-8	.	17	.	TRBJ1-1	TGTGCCAGCAGCCCCCAGGGAGGGGCGGGGAGATTAAACTCAGCTTTCTTT	CASSPQGGAGRLNSAFF
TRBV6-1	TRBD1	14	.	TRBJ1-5	TGTGCCAGCAAGGGGACAGGGGGCAATCAGCCCCAGCATTTT	CASKGTGGNQPQHF
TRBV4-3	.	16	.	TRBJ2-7	TGCGCCAGCAGCCAAGACTGGACGGGAGTGTCTTACGAGCAGTACTTC	CASSQDWTGVSYEQYF
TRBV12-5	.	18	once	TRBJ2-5	TGTGCTAGTGGTTTGGTACTTCAGGTAGGGGATTCTTCAGAGACCCAGTACTTC	CASGLVLQVGDSSETQYF
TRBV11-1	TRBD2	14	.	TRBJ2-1	TGTGCCAGCAGTTCACTAGCGGGAAAAAATGAGCAGTTCTTC	CASSSLAGKNEQFF
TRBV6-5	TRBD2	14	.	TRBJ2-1	TGTGCCAGCAGTTACAGTCTAGCGGGAAACGGGCAGTTCTTC	CASSYSLAGNGQFF
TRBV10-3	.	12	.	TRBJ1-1	TGTGCCATCAGTACAGTCAACACTGAAGCTTTCTTT	CAISTVNTEAFF
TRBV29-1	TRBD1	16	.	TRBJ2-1	TGCAGCGTCCTAGGGGGCCAGGGGGAGCACGGAAATGAGCAGTTCTTC	CSVLGGQGEHGNEQFF
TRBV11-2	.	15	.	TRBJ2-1	TGTGCCAGCAGCTTGTTGGCTTACCCTGACAATGAGCAGTTCTTC	CASSLLAYPDNEQFF
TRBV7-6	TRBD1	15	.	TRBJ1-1	TGTGCCAGCAGCCCTCTTGGACAGGGTAGCACTGAAGCTTTCTTT	CASSPLGQGSTEAFF
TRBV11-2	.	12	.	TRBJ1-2	TGTGCCAGCAGCTCGACAGGCTATGGCTACACCTTC	CASSSTGYGYTF
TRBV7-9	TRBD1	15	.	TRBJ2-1	TGTGCCAGCAGCTTATACAGGGGTTCCTACAATGAGCAGTTCTTC	CASSLYRGSYNEQFF
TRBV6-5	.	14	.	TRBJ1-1	TGTGCCAGCAGTTACCGCACTCCGACAGGAGAAGCTTTCTTT	CASSYRTPTGEAFF
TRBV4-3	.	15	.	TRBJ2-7	TGCGCCAGCAGCCGTGCCGGACAGAGCTCCTACGAGCAGTACTTC	CASSRAGQSSYEQYF
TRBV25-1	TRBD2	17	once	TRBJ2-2	TGTGCCAGCAGTGAATCCGGAGCGGGAGCGTACACCGGGGAGCTGTTTTTT	CASSESGAGAYTGELFF
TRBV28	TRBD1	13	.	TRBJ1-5	TGTGCCAGCAGCTCAGACAGGGTCCAGCCCCAGCATTTT	CASSSDRVQPQHF
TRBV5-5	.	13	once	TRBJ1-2	TGTGCCAGCAGCTTCTGGGGGAACTATGGCTACACCTTC	CASSFWGNYGYTF
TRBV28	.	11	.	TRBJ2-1	TGTGCCAGCACCTCTTCCGATGAGCAGTTCTTC	CASTSSDEQFF
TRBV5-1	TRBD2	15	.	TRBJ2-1	TGCGCCAGCAGCTTGCTCAAAGCGGGAGGGGGAGAGCAGTTCTTC	CASSLLKAGGGEQFF
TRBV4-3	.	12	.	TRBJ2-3	TGCGCCAGCAGCCATCCCCACGGTACGCAGTATTTT	CASSHPHGTQYF
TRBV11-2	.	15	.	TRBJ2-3	TGTGCCAGCAGCTTTCAACAGACTAGCACAGATACGCAGTATTTT	CASSFQQTSTDTQYF
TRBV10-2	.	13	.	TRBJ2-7	TGCGCCAGCAGTTGGACATCCTCCTACGAGCAGTACTTC	CASSWTSSYEQYF
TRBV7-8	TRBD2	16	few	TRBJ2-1	TGTGCCAGCAGCCCCAGACTAGCGAGCTCCTACAATGAGCAGTTCTTC	CASSPRLASSYNEQFF
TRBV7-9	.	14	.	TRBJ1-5	TGTGCCAGCAGCTTATCTACAGGGAAACAGCCCCAGCATTTT	CASSLSTGKQPQHF
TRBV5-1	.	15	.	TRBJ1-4	TGCGCCAGCAGCTTGACAGGGTTAAGAGGTGAAAAACTGTTTTTT	CASSLTGLRGEKLFF
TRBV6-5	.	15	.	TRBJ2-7	TGTGCCAGCAGTTACGGCGGGGGCCCCAGGTACGAGCAGTACTTC	CASSYGGGPRYEQYF
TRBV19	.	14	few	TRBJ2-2	TGTGCCAGTAGTCTTACTCTGGGCACCGGGGAGCTGTTTTTT	CASSLTLGTGELFF
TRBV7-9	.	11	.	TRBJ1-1	TGTGCCCTGGGCACGAACACTGAAGCTTTCTTT	CALGTNTEAFF
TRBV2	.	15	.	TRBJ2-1	TGTGCCAGCAGGATGTCGGCTAGTTCTTACAATGAGCAGTTCTTC	CASRMSASSYNEQFF
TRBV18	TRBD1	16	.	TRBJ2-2	TGTGCCAGCTCACCTCCACAGGGGGCTACTACCGGGGAGCTGTTTTTT	CASSPPQGATTGELFF
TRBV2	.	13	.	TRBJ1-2	TGTGCCAGCAGTGTTTTCTCTAACTATGGCTACACCTTC	CASSVFSNYGYTF
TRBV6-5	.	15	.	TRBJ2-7	TGTGCCAGCAGTCCCAATAGACAGAGCTCCTACGAGCAGTACTTC	CASSPNRQSSYEQYF
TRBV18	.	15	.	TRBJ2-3	TGTGCCAGCTCACGTGGTACCCCTTTGGGAGATACGCAGTATTTT	CASSRGTPLGDTQYF
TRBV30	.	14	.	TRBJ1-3	TGTGCCTGGAGTTACACTCCTTCTGGAAACACCATATATTTT	CAWSYTPSGNTIYF
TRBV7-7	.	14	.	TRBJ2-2	TGTGCCAGCAGCTTAGGGACTGGCACCGGGGAGCTGTTTTTT	CASSLGTGTGELFF
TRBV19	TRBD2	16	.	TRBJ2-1	TGTGCCAGTAGTCGGAGCGGGAGGGCCTCCTACAATGAGCAGTTCTTC	CASSRSGRASYNEQFF
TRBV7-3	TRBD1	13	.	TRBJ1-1	TGTGCCAGCAGCTTAAGTGAGACAGGGGAAGCTTTCTTT	CASSLSETGEAFF
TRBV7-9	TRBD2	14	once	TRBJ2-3	TGTGCCAGCGGACCCGGGAGGGTGGCAGATACGCAGTATTTT	CASGPGRVADTQYF
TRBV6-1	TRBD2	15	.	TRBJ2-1	TGTGCCAGCGCCCACAGCGGGAGTGCGGACAATGAGCAGTTCTTC	CASAHSGSADNEQFF
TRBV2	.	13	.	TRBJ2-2	TGTGCCAGCAGTGTTGCAGGGACCGGGGAGCTGTTTTTT	CASSVAGTGELFF